This entry features one T cell receptor (beta chain) sequence. The antigen is undetermined. Germline-derived CDR1 and CDR2 are SGHRS and YFSETQ. The CDR3 has 16 amino acids. V was pared by 4 bases and J by 1 base, with 18 bases between. These data belong to a study of shared clonotypes between healthy human individuals. Points from the study as a whole: Four donors shared 4.5% to 6.5% of their naive CD4 clonotypes.

Sequenced by immunoSEQ multiplex PCR; TCRdb stores in-frame clones only, minus some. The data contain roughly 2.2 million clones, approximately 93% of them singletons. The rearrangement links TRBV5-1 to TRBJ2-7; TRBD1 or TRBD2 may be the D gene (5 bases each). This clonotype originated in a man younger than 35 in good health. Some clones in this sample may be carry-over from other donors' samples. Sequencing used naive CD4+ T cells from PBMCs. Specified subset: CD45RA+ positively selected. CDR3 bases: TGCGCCAGCAGCCCAACGGGACGTACAGGATCCTACGAGCAGTACTTC. Translated, it gives CASSPTGRTGSYEQYF. The complete variable domain, with remaining parts taken from reference TRBV5-1 and TRBJ2-7, reads KAGVTQTPRYLIKTRGQQVTLSCSPISGHRSVSWYQQTPGQGLQFLFEYFSETQRNKGNFPGRFSGRQFSNSRSEMNVSTLELGDSALYLCASSPTGRTGSYEQYFGPGTRLTVT.